This T cell receptor (beta chain) is drawn from a study of blood T cell repertoires in COVID-19. Sequenced by immunoSEQ multiplex PCR; TCRdb stores in-frame clones only, minus some. The sample lists 150,000 to 250,000 clones; roughly four fifths were seen once. This CDR3 comprises 16 residues. CDR1 and CDR2 (germline): LGHNA, YSLEER. V lost 0 bases and J 0 bases, leaving 9 bases between the germline ends. The chain employs TRBV4-3 and TRBJ1-3; no clear D gene. Sequences were obtained from PBMCs or T cells enriched from blood (not recorded which). This sequence originates from a middle-aged man who had recovered from COVID-19. In nucleotides, the CDR3 is TGCGCCAGCAGCCAAGAGGTTGCGCACTCTGGAAACACCATATATTTT. This encodes CASSQEVAHSGNTIYF.